The rows below give T cell receptor beta chains drawn from one sample of a study of identical twins. MiXCR, applied by TCRdb to the 5' RACE reads, yields one record per CDR3 protein. The repertoire consists of about 340,000 distinct CDR3 sequences, with 10% to 15% occurring once and the leading ten covering 6% to 9%. The sample was also reused in another study, on yellow fever vaccine responses in identical twins.

The sequenced sample was CD8+ T cells sorted from blood. Source of these receptors: a woman younger than 30 in good health. Both conserved end residues are part of each CDR3. The order of the fields is J gene, V gene, clone size, D gene, CDR3 DNA, CDR3 protein. The D gene is left open where the match is weak. Size is omitted from some rows. Given values are once, few, many or a class for expanded clones.

>TRBJ2-7|TRBV2|-|TRBD2
TGTGCCAGCAGTGAAATAGCGGGGTACGAGCAGTACTTC
CASSEIAGYEQYF
>TRBJ1-2|TRBV9|-|TRBD1
TGTGCCAGCAGCCCACAGGGGGCTCCTAACTATGGCTACACCTTC
CASSPQGAPNYGYTF
>TRBJ2-1|TRBV6-4|-|-
TGTGCCAGCAGAGAGTACAACAATGAGCAGTTCTTC
CASREYNNEQFF
>TRBJ2-1|TRBV7-9|few|-
TGTGCCAGCAGCTCGCCGGAGCGACGGTCCGATGAGCAGTTCTTC
CASSSPERRSDEQFF
>TRBJ2-7|TRBV10-2|many|-
TGCGCCAGCACTGTTGGGGAGTCCTACGAGCAGTACTTC
CASTVGESYEQYF
>TRBJ1-1|TRBV20-1|few|TRBD1
TGCAGTGCCGGGACAGTGAACACTGAAGCTTTCTTT
CSAGTVNTEAFF
>TRBJ2-5|TRBV6-5|many|TRBD2
TGTGCCAGCAGTTATTTGGGGGGGTTACAAGAGACCCAGTACTTC
CASSYLGGLQETQYF
>TRBJ2-2|TRBV12-3/TRBV12-4|many|-
TGTGCCAGCAGCCTCGGCGGTACCGGGGAGCTGTTTTTT
CASSLGGTGELFF
>TRBJ2-7|TRBV5-1|many|-
TGCGCCAGCAGCTTGACAGCAGCCCAAATCTACGAGCAGTACTTC
CASSLTAAQIYEQYF
>TRBJ1-5|TRBV6-1|few|-
TGTGCCAGCAGTGAACGACCGGTATCGAGCAATCAGCCCCAGCATTTT
CASSERPVSSNQPQHF
>TRBJ2-3|TRBV6-2/TRBV6-3|-|-
TGTGCCAGCAGTTACGACCGCTTGGAGAAAGATACGCAGTATTTT
CASSYDRLEKDTQYF
>TRBJ1-2|TRBV2|-|-
TGTGCCAGCAGTGAAGCGCTTCTGGGTCGTTCTGGCTACACCTTC
CASSEALLGRSGYTF
>TRBJ1-1|TRBV12-3/TRBV12-4|-|TRBD1
TGTGCCAGCAGTTTGGGGGACAGGATAAACACTGAAGCTTTCTTT
CASSLGDRINTEAFF
>TRBJ2-4|TRBV19|-|-
TGTGCCAGTAGTATCAGGTGGAACATTCAGTACTTC
CASSIRWNIQYF
>TRBJ2-7|TRBV10-3|-|TRBD2
TGTGCCATCAGCACCACCCAAGCGGGAGCGTACTACGAGCAGTACTTC
CAISTTQAGAYYEQYF
>TRBJ2-7|TRBV28|-|TRBD1
TGTGCCAGCAGTTCCCGGACAGGGGCCTACGAGCAGTACTTC
CASSSRTGAYEQYF
>TRBJ2-1|TRBV9|-|TRBD1
TGTGCCAGCAGCTACGGACAGGGGAGAGCCTACAATGAGCAGTTCTTC
CASSYGQGRAYNEQFF
>TRBJ2-7|TRBV9|few|-
TGTGCCAGCAGCTTAAGAGTTGGTGGAATTCACGAGCAGTACTTC
CASSLRVGGIHEQYF
>TRBJ1-2|TRBV6-1|few|-
TGTGCCAGCAGAAAAGGTCAAGGGTATGGCTACACCTTC
CASRKGQGYGYTF
>TRBJ1-3|TRBV11-1|-|-
TGTGCCAGCAGCTTGGAGGGTTCGACTGGAAACACCATATATTTT
CASSLEGSTGNTIYF
>TRBJ2-3|TRBV5-5|many|-
TGTGCCAGCAGCTTTCTAGACAGACACACAGATACGCAGTATTTT
CASSFLDRHTDTQYF
>TRBJ1-2|TRBV20-1|many|TRBD1
TGCAGTGCTAAGGCAGGGGGCTCTTATAACTATGGCTACACCTTC
CSAKAGGSYNYGYTF
>TRBJ2-3|TRBV7-6|-|-
TGTGCCAGCAGCCGAGGTATCGGTCCCCAGGATACGCAGTATTTT
CASSRGIGPQDTQYF
>TRBJ2-3|TRBV7-3|few|-
TGTGCCAGCAGCCCCGGGACAACCGAGTGGCCTAGTTCAGATACGCAGTATTTT
CASSPGTTEWPSSDTQYF
>TRBJ2-2|TRBV29-1|few|-
TGCGGCACGCTGGGTGGCAACACCGGGGAGCTGTTTTTT
CGTLGGNTGELFF
>TRBJ2-1|TRBV29-1|-|TRBD1
TGCAGCGTGAGGGGGCATGAGCAGTTCTTC
CSVRGHEQFF
>TRBJ2-4|TRBV6-5|many|TRBD2
TGTGCCAGCAGTTACTCGATTCAAGCGGGAGGGTTGCCCAAAAACATTCAGTACTTC
CASSYSIQAGGLPKNIQYF
>TRBJ2-5|TRBV6-1|once|TRBD1
TGTGCCAGCAGTGAATACCGGGACAGCCAAGAGACCCAGTACTTC
CASSEYRDSQETQYF
>TRBJ2-3|TRBV9|-|TRBD2
TGTGCCAGCAGCGGGGGGCTAGCGGGAGCAGATACGCAGTATTTT
CASSGGLAGADTQYF
>TRBJ1-2|TRBV20-1|few|-
TGCAGTGCCACCGACTTCTCTGGCTACACCTTC
CSATDFSGYTF
>TRBJ2-1|TRBV12-3/TRBV12-4|many|TRBD2
TGTGCCAGCAGTGGATGGACTAGCGGGAGGCCCAGCTCCTACAATGAGCAGTTCTTC
CASSGWTSGRPSSYNEQFF
>TRBJ1-2|TRBV9|-|-
TGTGCCAGCAGCGAAAGGGGGTCTAACTATGGCTACACCTTC
CASSERGSNYGYTF
>TRBJ2-6|TRBV29-1|-|TRBD1
TGCAGCGTTGATGCGCGAGGACAGGGGCAAGATCGCTCTGGGGCCAACGTCCTGACTTTC
CSVDARGQGQDRSGANVLTF
>TRBJ2-2|TRBV14|few|-
TGTGCCAGCAGCCCCCTCGCGGGGATGGTTACCGGGGAGCTGTTTTTT
CASSPLAGMVTGELFF
>TRBJ2-3|TRBV7-8|many|TRBD2
TGTGCCAGCAGCTTACCCGCTGTTAAGACTAGCGGGAGTACAGATACGCAGTATTTT
CASSLPAVKTSGSTDTQYF
>TRBJ2-4|TRBV7-9|-|-
TGTGCCAGCAGCTCCAACCGACAGGTTCCAGCCAAAAACATTCAGTACTTC
CASSSNRQVPAKNIQYF
>TRBJ2-1|TRBV5-6|-|-
TGTGCCAGCAGCTTAGGAGGGGGCCACGATGAGCAGTTCTTC
CASSLGGGHDEQFF
>TRBJ2-7|TRBV7-9|few|-
TGTGCCAGCAGCTTCCCGGCCAGGGTGAGCTCCTACGAGCAGTACTTC
CASSFPARVSSYEQYF
>TRBJ2-1|TRBV9|-|-
TGTGCCAGCAGCGTAGAGCTCAGGGACAATGAGCAGTTCTTC
CASSVELRDNEQFF
>TRBJ1-1|TRBV7-8|few|-
TGTGCCAGCAGCCGCGCAGGGGCCGGGAACACTGAAGCTTTCTTT
CASSRAGAGNTEAFF